This T cell receptor (beta chain) originates from a study of blood T cell repertoires in COVID-19. Per the study methods: Reference gene primer amplification gave nucleated cell count estimates. Clones were read by immunoSEQ multiplex PCR, and TCRdb kept only the in-frame ones, dropping some. The V and J calls and clone size are taken from that table; D and trimming were inferred from the DNA. The profile shows 230,000 or so clones, 88% of them singletons. Per the germline V gene, CDR1 is LGHDT and CDR2 is YNNKEL (reference sequence). The V end was cut by 4 bases, the J end by 4 bases, with 11 bases between. This CDR3 comprises 14 residues.

The sequence was obtained from a woman in her forties with acute COVID-19. The specimen was PBMCs or T cells enriched from blood (not recorded which). The V and J genes are TRBV3-1 (or the pseudogene TRBV3-2) and TRBJ2-1; a possible D gene is TRBD2 (5 bases). CDR3 bases: TGTGCCAGCAGCCCCAGCGGCCTATACAATGAGCAGTTCTTC. This codes for CASSPSGLYNEQFF.